The TCR beta chain under discussion was sequenced for a study of T cells in tumors after PD-1 blockade. Libraries were prepared by immunoSEQ multiplex PCR; TCRdb keeps only in-frame clonotypes and omits some of them. The data contain about 48,000 clones, over 70% of them seen just once; the ten biggest clones take up about 4%. V gave up 6 bases and J gave up 7 bases, with 10 bases separating them. This CDR3 spans 13 amino acids. Sequenced here: PBMCs, sampled before anti-PD-1 treatment. The chain recombines TRBV12-3 or TRBV12-4 with TRBJ1-6; TRBD1 might be the D (6 bases). The source is a human donor with basal cell carcinoma. In DNA form, the CDR3 reads TGTGCCAGCAGCTGGGGGCGGAATTCACCCCTCCACTTT. Translated: CASSWGRNSPLHF.